This entry concerns a single T cell receptor (beta chain). The data are from a study of blood T cell repertoires in COVID-19. Study-level information: Sample material is recorded as cDNA or gDNA derived from T cells, B-cell-depleted T cells, or PBMCs.

In terms of age and location, participants ranged from roughly 18 to 95 years and lived in about 25 US areas. Cohort assignment relied on participant-reported clinical history. The CDR3 spans 14 residues. Deletions cut 5 bases from V and 3 bases from J, with 17 bases between. Looked up from germline, CDR1 is SQVTM and CDR2 is ANQGSEA. Methods used by the authors: Amplification of reference gene primers was used by the study to estimate nucleated cell counts. Data came from immunoSEQ multiplex PCR; TCRdb stores just in-frame clones and leaves some out. The V and J calls and the clone size are those of that table, but D and trimming were determined from the DNA. This table has roughly 150,000 clones, around four fifths appearing once.

The TCR comes from a woman in her fifties or sixties who had recovered from COVID-19. Input material: PBMCs or T cells enriched from blood (not recorded which). The chain joins TRBV29-1 to TRBJ2-7, with D maybe TRBD1 (5 bases). The CDR3 DNA follows: TGCAGCGTTCTGGGTAGCAGGGATCGCTACGAGCAGTACTTC. Its translation is CSVLGSRDRYEQYF.